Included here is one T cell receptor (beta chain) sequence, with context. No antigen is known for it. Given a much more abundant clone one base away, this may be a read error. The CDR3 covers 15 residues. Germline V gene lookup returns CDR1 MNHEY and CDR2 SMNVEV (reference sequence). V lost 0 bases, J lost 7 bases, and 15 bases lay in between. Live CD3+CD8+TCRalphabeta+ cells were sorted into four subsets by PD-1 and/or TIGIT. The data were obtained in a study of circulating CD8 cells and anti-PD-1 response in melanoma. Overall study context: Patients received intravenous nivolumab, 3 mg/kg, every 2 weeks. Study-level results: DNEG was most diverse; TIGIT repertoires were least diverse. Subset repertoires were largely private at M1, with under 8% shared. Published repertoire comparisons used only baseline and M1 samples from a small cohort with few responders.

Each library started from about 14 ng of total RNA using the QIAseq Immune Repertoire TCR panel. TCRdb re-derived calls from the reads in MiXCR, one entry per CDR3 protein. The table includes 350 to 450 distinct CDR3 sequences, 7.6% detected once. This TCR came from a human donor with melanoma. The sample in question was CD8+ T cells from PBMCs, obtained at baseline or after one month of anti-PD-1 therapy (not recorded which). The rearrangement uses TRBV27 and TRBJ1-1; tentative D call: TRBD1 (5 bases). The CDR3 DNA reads TGTGCCAGCAGTTTATCGGGGTCTGTGGGGGATGAAGCTTTCTTT. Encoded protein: CASSLSGSVGDEAFF.